Below are 17 T cell receptor beta chains sequenced from a single sample in a study of early T cells in non-severe SARS-CoV-2 infection. TCRdb reprocessed the 5' RACE reads with MiXCR, giving one entry per CDR3 protein. This sample yields 83,000 or so distinct CDR3 sequences, of which about 10% are seen a single time; 8% belongs to the top ten. The sample was whole blood, taken at baseline. The receptors come from an adult who was a healthcare worker with PCR-confirmed SARS-CoV-2 infection or an uninfected control (not recorded which).

Ten or more counts support this clonotype. The chain has TRBV18 and TRBJ1-6; 7 bases are shared with TRBD1. Losses at the gene ends were 4 bases for V and 8 bases for J; bases not matched to a gene: 11. CDR1 KGHSH and CDR2 LQKENI come from the germline V gene. This CDR3 spans 16 amino acids. CDR3 protein: CASSLGTAGTHSPLHF. The CDR3 DNA follows: TGTGCCAGCTCACTCGGGACAGCAGGAACTCATTCACCCCTCCACTTT.

At least ten counts were recorded for this clonotype. The rearrangement links TRBV13 to TRBJ2-7; D gene ambiguous. From germline, CDR1 is PRHDT and CDR2 FYEKMQ (reference sequence). The V gene lost 5 bases and the J gene lost 1 base, with 9 bases spanning the gap. CDR3 length: 13 residues. Here the CDR3 reads CASSHHQSYEQYF. The CDR3 DNA follows: TGTGCCAGCAGCCACCACCAATCCTACGAGCAGTACTTC.

This chain uses TRBV20-1 with TRBJ1-6; D call uncertain. V was trimmed by 2 bases and J by 6 bases, leaving 23 bases between them. From germline, CDR1 is DFQATT and CDR2 SNEGSKA (reference sequence). The CDR3 sequence is 18 residues long. The CDR3 DNA is TGCAGTGCTAGAACGACACCAAGCTCCCCTAAACCTAATTCACCCCTCCACTTT. This translates into CSARTTPSSPKPNSPLHF.

The chain recombines TRBV20-1 with TRBJ2-5, with TRBD2 matching 13 bases. Germline CDR1 is DFQATT and CDR2 is SNEGSKA (reference sequence). Trimming at V came to 6 bases and at J to 4 bases, leaving 5 bases not matched to a gene. The CDR3 is made up of 14 amino acids. CDR3 region: CSAPGLAGVETQYF. For the CDR3, the DNA is TGCAGTGCACCCGGACTAGCGGGAGTAGAGACCCAGTACTTC.

V gene TRBV12-2 combines with J gene TRBJ1-1; the listed D gene, TRBD1, was not tested against the DNA. TRBV12-2 is a documented pseudogene. The CDR3 is 19 residues long. CDR3 sequence (DNA): TGTGCAAGTCACTTAGCGCTAAGGGGGAGAGACAGGGGAGTCACTGAAGCTTTCTTT. Amino acid sequence: CASHLALRGRDRGVTEAFF.

This clonotype has a count of ten or more. The rearrangement joins TRBV10-3 to TRBJ2-1; 9 positions match TRBD2. In germline, CDR1 is ENHRY, CDR2 SYGVKD. There are 17 residues in the CDR3. The ends lost 0 bases at V and 4 bases at J; junction bases unmatched: 7. The CDR3 protein is CAISESGALAGYNEQFF. As DNA, the CDR3 is TGTGCCATCAGTGAGTCGGGGGCGCTAGCGGGGTACAATGAGCAGTTCTTC.

The rearrangement joins TRBV12-3 or TRBV12-4 to TRBJ2-2; TRBD1 matches 9 bases. J lost 3 bases, V lost 5 bases, and 4 bases had no gene match. The CDR3 consists of 15 residues. CDR3 DNA: TGTGCCAGCAGTCAGGGACAGGGTTACACCGGGGAGCTGTTTTTT. Its protein product is CASSQGQGYTGELFF.

This clonotype came up many times. The chain combines TRBV7-9 with TRBJ2-7, with D perhaps given as TRBD1 or TRBD2 (5 bases each). CDR1 is SEHNR and CDR2 is FQNEAQ in the germline V gene (reference sequence). This CDR3 comprises 17 residues. V was cut by 6 bases and J by 3 bases, with 24 bases left in between. The CDR3 region is CASSLPAAGTVNYEQYF. The CDR3 nucleotides read TGTGCCAGCAGTCTTCCGGCCGCCGGGACGGTGAACTACGAGCAGTACTTC. The full variable domain, rest sourced from reference TRBV7-9 and TRBJ2-7, is DTGVSQNPRHKITKRGQNVTFRCDPISEHNRLYWYRQTLGQGPEFLTYFQNEAQLEKSRLLSDRFSAERPKGSFSTLEIQRTEQGDSAMYLCASSLPAAGTVNYEQYFGPGTRLTVT.

The chain recombines TRBV24-1 with TRBJ2-2, with TRBD1 identical over 9 bases. From germline, CDR1 is KGHDR and CDR2 SFDVKD. The CDR3 has 16 amino acids. The ends lost 3 bases at V and 5 bases at J; junction bases unmatched: 6. The CDR3 DNA reads as TGTGCCACCAGTGATACTGCGGACAGGGGTACCGGGGAGCTGTTTTTT. Residues: CATSDTADRGTGELFF.

This clonotype was counted at least ten times. V gene TRBV20-1 combines with J gene TRBJ2-7; D gene unclear. CDR1 and CDR2 (germline): DFQATT, SNEGSKA (reference sequence). Trimming removed 0 bases from V and 5 bases from J, with 11 bases in between. CDR3 size: 13 residues. CDR3 in DNA: TGCAGTGCTAGAGATCCCTCTGGGGACGAGCAGTACTTC. Amino acid sequence: CSARDPSGDEQYF.

This clonotype was found a few times. The chain is built from TRBV5-1 and TRBJ1-2; 7 bases line up with TRBD1. Trimming at V came to 4 bases and at J to 4 bases, leaving 7 bases not matched to a gene. Germline-derived CDR1 and CDR2 are SGHRS and YFSETQ. The CDR3 runs to 14 residues. The CDR3 here is CASSPRGGVYGYTF. The CDR3 region has the DNA TGCGCCAGCAGCCCCAGGGGGGGAGTCTATGGCTACACCTTC.

The chain employs TRBV27 and TRBJ2-7; D assignment may be TRBD1 or TRBD2 (5 bases each). There are 15 residues in the CDR3. V was trimmed by 0 bases and J by 4 bases, leaving 13 bases between them. The germline CDR1 and CDR2 sequences are MNHEY and SMNVEV (reference sequence). CDR3 nucleotide sequence: TGTGCCAGCAGTTTATCAGGGCGAGGGGTTTACGAGCAGTACTTC. It is translated as CASSLSGRGVYEQYF.

The chain carries TRBV28 and TRBJ2-1; perhaps TRBD2 as D (6 bases). Trimming removed 6 bases from V and 6 bases from J, with 12 bases in between. Looked up from germline, CDR1 is MDHEN and CDR2 is SYDVKM. This CDR3 has 13 residues. CDR3 sequence reads: CASRPGALNEQFF. DNA for the CDR3: TGTGCCAGCAGGCCGGGAGCGCTCAATGAGCAGTTCTTC.

The table lists this clonotype with a few counts. V gene TRBV7-9 combines with J gene TRBJ1-6; no clear D gene. The CDR3 consists of 15 residues. From germline, CDR1 is SEHNR and CDR2 FQNEAQ (reference sequence). V lost 2 bases, J lost 8 bases, and 13 bases lay in between. CDR3: CASSLSRAHDSPLHF. The CDR3 region has the DNA TGTGCCAGCAGCTTAAGCCGCGCCCATGATTCACCCCTCCACTTT.

The sample holds a few counts of this clonotype. The chain has TRBV7-6 and TRBJ1-1; no clear D. CDR1 and CDR2 from the germline V gene are SGHVS and FNYEAQ. The length of the CDR3 is 14 residues. The V end was cut by 6 bases, the J end by 1 base, with 12 bases between. Here the CDR3 reads CASSFKGRNTEAFF. DNA of the CDR3: TGTGCCAGCAGTTTTAAAGGGAGGAACACTGAAGCTTTCTTT.

The chain has TRBV11-2 and TRBJ2-7, with D tentatively TRBD2 (5 bases). Deletions cut 7 bases from V and 0 bases from J, with 10 bases between. Germline CDR1 reads SGHAT; CDR2 reads FQNNGV. This CDR3 is 13 amino acids long. CDR3 in amino acids: CASTSGFSYEQYF. CDR3 DNA: TGTGCCAGCACCTCGGGATTCTCCTACGAGCAGTACTTC.

This clonotype was counted only a few times. This chain uses TRBV25-1 with TRBJ1-3; D may be TRBD1 (6 bases). CDR1 is MGHDK and CDR2 is SYGVNS in the germline V gene. The length of the CDR3 is 16 residues. V was trimmed by 4 bases and J by 4 bases, leaving 17 bases between them. For the CDR3, the DNA is TGTGCCAGCAGTGCAGCTTGGACAGAGATGGGAAACACCATATATTTT. It translates to CASSAAWTEMGNTIYF. Together with reference TRBV25-1 and TRBJ1-3, the CDR3 gives the full variable domain: EADIYQTPRYLVIGTGKKITLECSQTMGHDKMYWYQQDPGMELHLIHYSYGVNSTEKGDLSSESTVSRIRTEHFPLTLESARPSHTSQYLCASSAAWTEMGNTIYFGEGSWLTVV.